The 16 T cell receptor beta chains given below trace back to one sample, sequenced in a study of blood T cell repertoires in COVID-19 (dated by TCRdb to 2018 to 2021). The library relied on the immunoSEQ multiplex PCR assay. TCRdb limited this immuneACCESS table to in-frame rearrangements with V and J called. A share of clones is missing; checked studies link under half to unresolved V genes, and the rest is unexplained. This sample is represented by some 490,000 clones; approximately 91% of them were singletons. 8.3% of the sample is taken by the ten largest. Sequenced: PBMCs or T cells enriched from blood (not recorded which). Receptor source: a woman aged 55-70 years who had recovered from COVID-19.

J is TRBJ2-7 and V is TRBV7-8; TRBD1 matches at 11 bases. The CDR3 consists of 15 residues. V trimming: 3 bases; J trimming: 3 bases; junction bases outside the gene matches: 4. CDR1 and CDR2 (germline): SGHVS, FQNEAQ. In nucleotides, the CDR3 is TGTGCCAGCAGCTTCGGACAGGGGGCGGACTACGAGCAGTACGTC. Translated: CASSFGQGADYEQYV.

This clone was picked up one time. The V and J genes are TRBV24-1 and TRBJ1-2; a weak D match, TRBD1 (6 bases). V was cut by 4 bases and J by 7 bases, with 24 bases left in between. This CDR3 is 17 amino acids long. Germline V gene sequence: CDR1 KGHDR, CDR2 SFDVKD. CDR3 loop: CATSDPLGRGKSGGYTF. The CDR3 coding sequence is TGTGCCACCAGTGACCCTTTGGGCAGGGGCAAGTCCGGTGGCTACACCTTC.

This chain connects TRBV6-5 to TRBJ2-2; D not certain. Trimming removed 2 bases at V and 7 bases at J, with 8 bases between. Germline CDR1 MNHEY, CDR2 SVGAGI. The CDR3 loop spans 13 amino acids. The DNA for the CDR3 is TGTGCCAGCAGTTACGTGGAGAACGGGGAGCTGTTTTTT. Translation: CASSYVENGELFF.

The chain links TRBV5-1 to TRBJ1-4; D remains ambiguous. Germline V gene data show CDR1 as SGHRS and CDR2 as YFSETQ. The CDR3 contains 14 residues. V was clipped by 0 bases and J by 5 bases, with 8 bases between them. CDR3 sequence reads: CASSLGSGNEKLFF. The CDR3 coding sequence is TGCGCCAGCAGCTTGGGAAGCGGAAATGAAAAACTGTTTTTT. Full variable domain (missing parts from reference TRBV5-1 and TRBJ1-4): KAGVTQTPRYLIKTRGQQVTLSCSPISGHRSVSWYQQTPGQGLQFLFEYFSETQRNKGNFPGRFSGRQFSNSRSEMNVSTLELGDSALYLCASSLGSGNEKLFFGSGTQLSVL.

The V and J genes are TRBV18 and TRBJ1-1; 8 nucleotides line up with TRBD1. CDR1 KGHSH and CDR2 LQKENI come from the germline V gene. J lost 4 bases, V lost 6 bases, and 10 bases had no gene match. The CDR3 has 15 residues. CDR3 in amino acids: CASSLTGEGGTEAFF. Written as DNA, the CDR3 is TGTGCCAGCTCCCTGACAGGGGAGGGCGGCACTGAAGCTTTCTTT.

The chain has TRBV5-1 and TRBJ1-1; 7 nucleotides agree with TRBD1. The CDR3 is 15 residues long. CDR1 and CDR2 (germline): SGHRS, YFSETQ. V shed 0 bases, J shed 10 bases, and the junction held 12 bases outside the gene matches. CDR3 sequence reads: CASSLAASGGKLAFF. As DNA, the CDR3 is TGCGCCAGCAGCTTGGCCGCGTCAGGGGGAAAGTTAGCTTTCTTT.

The chain joins TRBV15 to TRBJ1-3, with D perhaps matching TRBD1 (6 bases). This CDR3 contains 15 residues. Trimming cost V 0 bases and J 4 bases, with 10 bases left between them. CDR1 is LNHNV, CDR2 YYDKDF, per germline (reference sequence). The CDR3 loop is CATSRDEGGGNTIYF. The CDR3, as DNA: TGTGCCACCAGCAGAGATGAAGGGGGAGGAAACACCATATATTTT.

The rearrangement uses TRBV4-1 and TRBJ1-1; D not resolved. CDR3 length equals 16 residues. Germline V gene lookup returns CDR1 MGHRA and CDR2 YSYEKL. V lost 0 bases, J lost 0 bases, and 11 bases lay in between. Written as DNA, the CDR3 is TGCGCCAGCAGCCAAGAGATATGGTTAGTGAACACTGAAGCTTTCTTT. Its protein is CASSQEIWLVNTEAFF.

This chain joins TRBV18 and TRBJ2-7, with 7 positions matching TRBD1. The CDR3 has 15 amino acids. Trimming removed 3 bases from V and 2 bases from J; junction bases left unmatched: 7. Germline lookup yields CDR1 KGHSH and CDR2 LQKENI. CDR3 sequence (DNA): TGTGCCAGCTCACCGCGACAGGGACAGACCTACGAGCAGTACGTC. Translated: CASSPRQGQTYEQYV.

The rearrangement joins TRBV5-1 to TRBJ1-3, with TRBD1 matching 7 bases. In germline, CDR1 is SGHRS, CDR2 YFSETQ. The CDR3 is 18 residues long. The junction had 9 bases not matched to a gene; V was cut back by 0 bases and J by 0 bases. The CDR3, as DNA: TGCGCCAGCAGCTTGGCCGCAGTACAGGGGCTCTCTGGAAACACCATATATTTT. The encoded protein is CASSLAAVQGLSGNTIYF.

The chain joins TRBV7-9 to TRBJ1-2; D remains ambiguous. This CDR3 region has 12 residues. Germline values: CDR1 SEHNR, CDR2 FQNEAQ (reference sequence). V was pared by 5 bases and J by 8 bases, with 12 bases between. This chain's CDR3 is CASSLSGYGYTF. The DNA for the CDR3 is TGTGCCAGCAGCCTATCCGGGTACGGCTACACCTTC.

This clone has a handful of counts. This chain connects TRBV7-9 to TRBJ2-1; 8 bases agree with TRBD1. Germline lookup yields CDR1 SEHNR and CDR2 FQNEAQ (reference sequence). Trimming took 5 bases from V and 5 from J; bases not matched to a gene: 8. CDR3 length equals 15 residues. The CDR3 DNA reads as TGTGCCAGCAGCAAGCCGGGACAGGAGAACAATGAGCAGTTCTTC. It specifies CASSKPGQENNEQFF.

The rearrangement uses TRBV7-2 and TRBJ1-5; a weak D match, TRBD1 (5 bases). Germline lookup yields CDR1 SGHTA and CDR2 FQGNSA. The CDR3 runs 16 residues. Deletions cut 5 bases from V and 1 base from J, with 15 bases between. This CDR3 reads CASSPDSGGSNQPQHF. CDR3 DNA sequence: TGTGCCAGCAGCCCTGACTCGGGGGGGAGCAATCAGCCCCAGCATTTT.

V and J are TRBV3-1 (or the pseudogene TRBV3-2) and TRBJ2-7; 7 bases agree with TRBD2. Per the germline V gene, CDR1 is LGHDT and CDR2 is YNNKEL (reference sequence). J was trimmed by 0 bases and V by 1 base; bases with no gene match: 6. The CDR3 covers 16 residues. The CDR3 protein is CASSQVAAGNSYEQYV. CDR3 DNA sequence: TGTGCCAGCAGCCAAGTGGCAGCGGGGAACTCCTACGAGCAGTACGTC.

The chain joins TRBV2 to TRBJ1-6; D perhaps matches TRBD1 (6 bases). This CDR3 region has 14 residues. Trimming removed 4 bases at V and 8 bases at J, with 12 bases between. The germline V gene encodes CDR1 SNHLY and CDR2 FYNNEI. The CDR3 bases are TGTGCCAGCAGTGTGTGGGGGCCGGATTCACCCCTCCACTTT. This sequence encodes CASSVWGPDSPLHF. The entire variable domain, with the rest obtained from reference TRBV2 and TRBJ1-6, is as follows: EPEVTQTPSHQVTQMGQEVILRCVPISNHLYFYWYRQILGQKVEFLVSFYNNEISEKSEIFDDQFSVERPDGSNFTLKIRSTKLEDSAMYFCASSVWGPDSPLHFGNGTRLTVT.

About this clone: The sample has other DNA sequences that encode this CDR3 too. The genes are TRBV5-1 and TRBJ2-5, with 7 bases identical to TRBD1. CDR1 and CDR2 from the germline V gene are SGHRS and YFSETQ. V lost 4 bases to trimming and J lost 1 base; unmatched junction nucleotides: 7. The CDR3 runs 15 residues. The DNA for the CDR3 is TGCGCCAGCAGCCTACGAGACAGGGCCCAAGAGACCCAGTACTTC. Translating it yields CASSLRDRAQETQYF.